This T cell receptor beta chain was captured in a study of T cells in Graves' hyperthyroidism and ophthalmopathy. The germline V gene has CDR1 DFQATT and CDR2 SNEGSKA (reference sequence). V was clipped by 1 base and J by 3 bases, with 19 bases between them. The CDR3 totals 16 residues. Stable disease denoted Graves' hyperthyroidism without ophthalmopathy progression within 18 months. Template material for amplifying TCR beta CDR3 regions consisted of RNA transcripts. The HTBI set primed first-round TCR CDR3 RT-PCR. TCRdb re-called the multiplex PCR reads with MiXCR, one entry per CDR3 protein. The sample includes 500,000 to 700,000 distinct CDR3 sequences, around 17% seen only once; the top ten take about 17%. A few counts support this clonotype.

This chain joins TRBV20-1 and TRBJ2-7; D perhaps matches TRBD1 (5 bases). The TCR comes from a woman aged 18-30 years with Graves' hyperthyroidism. Sequencing was done on a sample of blood. This chain's CDR3 is CSARAAAPDSYYEQYF. In DNA form, the CDR3 reads TGCAGTGCTAGAGCCGCCGCGCCCGACAGCTACTACGAGCAGTACTTC.